These T cell receptor beta chains were read from a single sample in a study of blood T cell repertoires in COVID-19. Clones were read by immunoSEQ multiplex PCR, and TCRdb kept only the in-frame ones, dropping some. The sample lists 110,000 or so clones; approximately 90% were seen once. Sequenced sample: peripheral blood. These receptors were taken from a woman between 50 and 59 years old with acute or convalescent COVID-19. CDR3s include the opening cysteine and the closing phenylalanine or tryptophan. A D gene is named only where the DNA matches it firmly. The listing skips clone size in some rows; elsewhere it reads once, few, many or a size class.

v_call: TRBV6-5
clone_size: .
j_call: TRBJ1-2
d_call: .
cdr3_aa: CASSYSSGARGYTF
cdr3_nt: TGTGCCAGCAGTTACTCGAGTGGGGCGCGAGGCTACACCTTC

v_call: TRBV4-2
clone_size: .
j_call: TRBJ2-6
d_call: .
cdr3_aa: CASSQDPQGSGANVLTF
cdr3_nt: TGTGCCAGCAGCCAAGATCCACAGGGCTCTGGGGCCAACGTCCTGACTTTC

v_call: TRBV6-5
clone_size: .
j_call: TRBJ2-1
d_call: .
cdr3_aa: CASSPSRYNEQFF
cdr3_nt: TGTGCCAGCAGTCCTTCTAGGTACAATGAGCAGTTCTTC

v_call: TRBV27
clone_size: .
j_call: TRBJ1-1
d_call: .
cdr3_aa: CASSQSGLSVGEAFF
cdr3_nt: TGTGCCAGCAGTCAATCGGGACTGAGTGTCGGTGAAGCTTTCTTT

v_call: TRBV12-3/TRBV12-4
clone_size: .
j_call: TRBJ2-1
d_call: .
cdr3_aa: CASSYGTNEQFF
cdr3_nt: TGTGCCAGCAGTTATGGGACAAATGAGCAGTTCTTC

v_call: TRBV4-3
clone_size: .
j_call: TRBJ2-3
d_call: .
cdr3_aa: CASSQDRSGWGDTDTQYF
cdr3_nt: TGCGCCAGCAGCCAAGACCGATCGGGGTGGGGAGACACAGATACGCAGTATTTT

v_call: TRBV21-1
clone_size: .
j_call: TRBJ2-3
d_call: .
cdr3_aa: CASSNRTGPTDTQYF
cdr3_nt: TGTGCCAGCAGCAATCGAACAGGGCCCACAGATACGCAGTATTTT

v_call: TRBV7-9
clone_size: .
j_call: TRBJ2-7
d_call: .
cdr3_aa: CSGSPPTFSYEQYF
cdr3_nt: TGTTCGGGTTCCCCACCAACTTTCTCCTACGAGCAGTACTTC

v_call: TRBV12-5
clone_size: .
j_call: TRBJ2-1
d_call: TRBD2
cdr3_aa: CASGLATSGVNEQFF
cdr3_nt: TGTGCTAGTGGTTTGGCCACCAGCGGGGTCAATGAGCAGTTCTTC

v_call: TRBV29-1
clone_size: .
j_call: TRBJ2-7
d_call: TRBD2
cdr3_aa: CSVEVEAGGAYEQYF
cdr3_nt: TGCAGCGTTGAAGTCGAAGCGGGGGGGGCCTACGAGCAGTACTTC

v_call: TRBV13
clone_size: .
j_call: TRBJ1-2
d_call: TRBD1
cdr3_aa: CASSSTGGRGYTF
cdr3_nt: TGTGCCAGCAGCAGCACAGGGGGCAGGGGCTACACCTTC

v_call: TRBV27
clone_size: .
j_call: TRBJ2-1
d_call: .
cdr3_aa: CASSLWAETDPVYNEQFF
cdr3_nt: TGTGCCAGCAGTTTATGGGCGGAGACAGACCCAGTCTACAATGAGCAGTTCTTC

v_call: TRBV6-5
clone_size: .
j_call: TRBJ2-5
d_call: .
cdr3_aa: CATGQTRQETQYF
cdr3_nt: TGTGCCACCGGACAGACCCGTCAAGAGACCCAGTACTTC

v_call: TRBV7-9
clone_size: .
j_call: TRBJ2-3
d_call: TRBD2
cdr3_aa: CASRGSGRRGTDTQYF
cdr3_nt: TGTGCCAGCCGGGGTAGCGGGAGGCGCGGCACAGATACGCAGTATTTT

v_call: TRBV5-6
clone_size: .
j_call: TRBJ1-6
d_call: .
cdr3_aa: CASSLLNRVKHSPLHF
cdr3_nt: TGTGCCAGCAGCCTACTAAACAGGGTCAAACATTCACCCCTCCACTTT

v_call: TRBV6-2/TRBV6-3
clone_size: once
j_call: TRBJ2-3
d_call: TRBD1
cdr3_aa: CASTYSRDRVIDTQYF
cdr3_nt: TGTGCCAGCACTTACTCCCGGGACAGGGTAATAGATACGCAGTATTTT

v_call: TRBV11-2
clone_size: .
j_call: TRBJ1-1
d_call: .
cdr3_aa: CASSLTATSTEAFF
cdr3_nt: TGTGCCAGCAGCTTAACTGCGACTAGCACTGAAGCTTTCTTT

v_call: TRBV6-6
clone_size: few
j_call: TRBJ1-4
d_call: TRBD1
cdr3_aa: CASSRLQGDLNEKLFF
cdr3_nt: TGTGCCAGCAGTCGACTACAGGGGGACCTAAATGAAAAACTGTTTTTT

v_call: TRBV19
clone_size: .
j_call: TRBJ1-2
d_call: .
cdr3_aa: CASSPSRGANYGYTF
cdr3_nt: TGTGCCAGTAGTCCATCCCGGGGGGCGAACTATGGCTACACCTTC

v_call: TRBV7-9
clone_size: .
j_call: TRBJ2-2
d_call: .
cdr3_aa: CASSAGAYTGELFF
cdr3_nt: TGTGCCAGCAGCGCAGGGGCCTACACCGGGGAGCTGTTTTTT

v_call: TRBV7-9
clone_size: .
j_call: TRBJ1-2
d_call: .
cdr3_aa: CASSPRTANHGYTF
cdr3_nt: TGTGCCAGCAGCCCAAGGACAGCCAACCATGGCTACACCTTC

v_call: TRBV5-1
clone_size: .
j_call: TRBJ2-5
d_call: TRBD1
cdr3_aa: CASSQDRVSQYF
cdr3_nt: TGCGCCAGCAGCCAGGACAGGGTTTCCCAGTACTTC

v_call: TRBV7-3
clone_size: .
j_call: TRBJ2-7
d_call: TRBD1
cdr3_aa: CASSLDRGSSYEQYF
cdr3_nt: TGTGCCAGCAGCTTGGACAGGGGCAGCTCCTACGAGCAGTACTTC

v_call: TRBV2
clone_size: .
j_call: TRBJ2-7
d_call: TRBD1
cdr3_aa: CASRVTGTYEQYF
cdr3_nt: TGTGCCAGCAGAGTGACAGGGACCTACGAGCAGTACTTC

v_call: TRBV6-5
clone_size: once
j_call: TRBJ1-2
d_call: .
cdr3_aa: CASSYYGGRIINGYTF
cdr3_nt: TGTGCCAGCAGTTACTACGGGGGGCGTATAATAAATGGCTACACCTTC

v_call: TRBV18
clone_size: .
j_call: TRBJ1-2
d_call: .
cdr3_aa: CASSPLGAGDGYTF
cdr3_nt: TGTGCCAGCTCACCTTTGGGGGCAGGGGACGGCTACACCTTC

v_call: TRBV6-1
clone_size: .
j_call: TRBJ1-1
d_call: .
cdr3_aa: CASSEGRNTEAFF
cdr3_nt: TGTGCCAGCAGTGAAGGCAGGAACACTGAAGCTTTCTTT

v_call: TRBV3-1/TRBV3-2
clone_size: .
j_call: TRBJ2-2
d_call: .
cdr3_aa: CASSQVRAGELFF
cdr3_nt: TGTGCCAGCAGCCAAGTTCGCGCCGGGGAGCTGTTTTTT

v_call: TRBV6-5
clone_size: .
j_call: TRBJ1-2
d_call: .
cdr3_aa: CASSYSPGNYGYTF
cdr3_nt: TGTGCCAGCAGTTACTCCCCAGGAAACTATGGCTACACCTTC

v_call: TRBV25-1
clone_size: once
j_call: TRBJ1-6
d_call: TRBD1
cdr3_aa: CASSGGTGGASSPLHF
cdr3_nt: TGTGCCAGCAGTGGGGGGACAGGGGGCGCGTCATCACCCCTCCACTTT

v_call: TRBV6-5
clone_size: .
j_call: TRBJ1-6
d_call: .
cdr3_aa: CASSDSLNSPLHF
cdr3_nt: TGTGCCAGCTCGGACAGCCTTAATTCACCCCTCCACTTT

v_call: TRBV3-1/TRBV3-2
clone_size: .
j_call: TRBJ1-5
d_call: .
cdr3_aa: CASSDGGGHQPQHF
cdr3_nt: TGTGCCAGCAGCGATGGCGGGGGCCATCAGCCCCAGCATTTT